Each of the 19 T cell receptor beta chains below was sequenced from the same sample in a study of shared clonotypes between healthy human individuals. Sequencing used immunoSEQ multiplex PCR; TCRdb keeps in-frame clones, though not all of them. The top ten clones hold roughly 16% of a sample with 97,000 or so clones, approximately 44% of them seen once. The sample taken for sequencing was PBMCs. These receptors were obtained from a woman aged 40 to 55 in good health. Some clones in this sample may be carry-over from other donors' samples.

This chain connects TRBV28 to TRBJ2-5, with D hard to call. The J call is in doubt because the DNA end fits TRBJ2-7 better. The CDR3 loop spans 13 amino acids. Per the germline V gene, CDR1 is MDHEN and CDR2 is SYDVKM. The CDR3 reads CAAAPTVSYEQYF. CDR3 bases: TGTGCAGCAGCCCCTACAGTCTCCTACGAGCAGTACTTC.

The chain has TRBV6-1 and TRBJ2-7; D is uncertain. The germline V and J ends were trimmed by 8 bases and 2 bases, with 16 bases remaining between them. Germline CDR1 is MNHNS and CDR2 is SASEGT. The CDR3 has 14 residues. This CDR3 is CASQMRTAPYEQYF. The CDR3 region has the DNA TGTGCCAGCCAGATGCGGACGGCACCCTACGAGCAGTACTTC.

This clone was detected many times. The chain recombines TRBV6-6 with TRBJ2-7; tentatively, D is TRBD1 (5 bases). V lost 6 bases to trimming and J lost 5 bases, with 14 bases between them. CDR3 length: 13 residues. Germline loops: CDR1 MNHNY, CDR2 SVGAGI (reference sequence). CDR3 nucleotide sequence: TGTGCCAGCAGAAGGGCCATGGGGCACGAGCAGTACTTC. It is translated as CASRRAMGHEQYF.

V is TRBV4-3 and J is TRBJ1-2, with D perhaps matching TRBD1 (5 bases). This CDR3 region has 13 residues. The germline V gene encodes CDR1 LGHNA and CDR2 YSLEER. Between the trimmed V and J ends, which lost 2 bases and 5 bases, there was a span of 9 bases. CDR3 DNA: TGCGCCAGCAGCCAAAGTGGGGGGTATGGCTACACCTTC. This codes for CASSQSGGYGYTF.

This clone was counted at least ten times. CDR3 protein: CASSFGQAAETQYF. Here the CDR3 DNA reads TGTGCCAGCAGCTTTGGGCAGGCGGCAGAGACCCAGTACTTC. The chain uses TRBV7-7 and TRBJ2-5; D gene ambiguous. The germline V gene has CDR1 SSHAT and CDR2 FNYEAQ (reference sequence). CDR3 length: 14 amino acids. V lost 3 bases, J lost 4 bases, and 12 bases lay in between.

The chain is built from TRBV7-2 and TRBJ2-2, with D uncertain. Trimming took off 6 bases at V and 4 bases at J, with 12 bases between the two ends. CDR3 length: 14 amino acids. The germline V gene encodes CDR1 SGHTA and CDR2 FQGNSA. CDR3 sequence reads: CASRQLGITGELFF. Written as DNA, the CDR3 is TGTGCCAGCAGGCAATTAGGGATCACCGGGGAGCTGTTTTTT. The variable domain in full, completed from reference TRBV7-2 and TRBJ2-2, reads GAGVSQSPSNKVTEKGKDVELRCDPISGHTALYWYRQSLGQGLEFLIYFQGNSAPDKSGLPSDRFSAERTGGSVSTLTIQRTQQEDSAVYLCASRQLGITGELFFGEGSRLTVL.

This clone was counted a few times. The V call is TRBV28, the J call TRBJ1-2; D is undetermined. Trimming left V 4 bases short and J 7 bases short, with 13 bases between. The CDR3 runs 13 residues. Germline lookup yields CDR1 MDHEN and CDR2 SYDVKM. Written as DNA, the CDR3 is TGTGCCAGCAGTTCGCGTAATGGTGGTGGCTACACCTTC. It specifies CASSSRNGGGYTF.

Concerning this clone: A clone one base away is much larger, so this may be a read error. The same CDR3 arises from other DNA sequences in this sample as well. The rearrangement links TRBV15 to TRBJ1-1, with TRBD1 matching 7 bases. The CDR3 is made up of 14 amino acids. In germline, CDR1 is LNHNV, CDR2 YYDKDF (reference sequence). J gave up 3 bases and V 8 bases, and 9 bases lay outside the gene matches. CDR3 sequence reads: CATSTGEAYTEAFF. CDR3 coding DNA: TGTGCCACCTCTACAGGGGAGGCATACACTGAAGCTTTCTTT.

This chain joins TRBV5-1 and TRBJ1-1; possible D gene TRBD1, 6 bases. Germline V gene sequence: CDR1 SGHRS, CDR2 YFSETQ. V lost 2 bases and J lost 4, with 12 bases in between. This CDR3 has 14 residues. The CDR3 DNA sequence: TGCGCCAGCAGCTTAGGGGCAGGGGCCACTGAAGCTTTCTTT. It yields the protein CASSLGAGATEAFF.

The V and J genes are TRBV11-3 and TRBJ1-4; unclear D gene. Germline loops: CDR1 SGHNT, CDR2 YENEEA. V was cut by 2 bases and J by 4 bases, with 14 bases left in between. This CDR3 is 16 amino acids long. The CDR3 nucleotides read TGTGCCAGCAGCTTACCCCCCGGACGGGGTAATGAAAAACTGTTTTTT. Translated: CASSLPPGRGNEKLFF.

The chain couples TRBV11-2 to TRBJ2-1, with D perhaps TRBD2 (6 bases). Trimming left V 4 bases short and J 3 bases short, with 13 bases between. Germline CDR1 SGHAT, CDR2 FQNNGV. The CDR3 length is 15 residues. The CDR3 bases are TGTGCCAGCAGCTCGGGGGTAGCGTACTACAATGAGCAGTTCTTC. This codes for CASSSGVAYYNEQFF.

This clone was found once. At one of its ends the junction is not consistent with the germline gene, which may arise from a read error. CDR3 DNA sequence: TGTGCCAGCAGCTTAGGAGGAACCTACAATGAGCAGCTCTTC. It yields the protein CASSLGGTYNEQLF. The chain carries TRBV7-2 and TRBJ2-1, with no clear D. Germline V lookup: CDR1 SGHTA, CDR2 FQGNSA. This CDR3 is 14 amino acids long. Full variable domain (rest looked up from reference TRBV7-2 and TRBJ2-1): GAGVSQSPSNKVTEKGKDVELRCDPISGHTALYWYRQSLGQGLEFLIYFQGNSAPDKSGLPSDRFSAERTGGSVSTLTIQRTQQEDSAVYLCASSLGGTYNEQLFGPGTRLTVL.

The V call is TRBV18, the J call TRBJ2-7; 7 bases align to TRBD1. V dropped 6 bases and J dropped 5; count of bases not matched to a gene: 10. CDR3 length: 14 amino acids. Germline CDR1 KGHSH, CDR2 LQKENI. DNA of the CDR3: TGTGCCAGCTCTACCTCAGGGGGTATCAACGAGCAGTACTTC. Amino acid sequence: CASSTSGGINEQYF.

This clone was counted ten times or more. The J gene is TRBJ1-2, the V gene TRBV10-3; TRBD1 matches at 8 bases. This CDR3 region has 15 residues. In germline, CDR1 is ENHRY, CDR2 SYGVKD. The J segment lost 2 bases and the V segment lost 3 bases, leaving 5 bases of the junction unmatched. The CDR3 region has the DNA TGTGCCATCAGTGATTCCGGACAGGGAAACTATGGCTACACCTTC. Translation: CAISDSGQGNYGYTF.

The chain employs TRBV10-3 and TRBJ1-1; D remains unclear. Germline CDR1 ENHRY, CDR2 SYGVKD. V lost 8 bases, J lost 0 bases, and 10 bases lay in between. This CDR3 has 13 residues. CDR3 in DNA: TGTGCCATCGCCCGGACGGTGAACACTGAAGCTTTCTTT. As protein: CAIARTVNTEAFF.

Only a few counts were recorded for this clone. The V and J genes are TRBV19 and TRBJ2-5, with 9 bases that match TRBD1. The CDR3 runs to 15 residues. The V segment lost 3 bases and the J segment 11 bases; nucleotides outside the gene matches: 13. Germline CDR1 LNHDA, CDR2 SQIVND (reference sequence). The CDR3 DNA reads TGTGCCAGTAGTATCACCGGGACAGGGCCTCAAGAGCAGTACTTC. It encodes CASSITGTGPQEQYF.

This clone was counted between two and nine times. This chain links TRBV28 with TRBJ2-7, with TRBD1 matching 7 bases. The CDR3 spans 12 residues. V gave up 7 bases and J gave up 6 bases; unmatched junction bases: 6. The germline gives CDR1 MDHEN, CDR2 SYDVKM. As DNA, the CDR3 is TGTGCCAGCACCGACAGGGATAGCGAGCAGTACTTC. It translates to CASTDRDSEQYF.

The gene calls are TRBV7-2 and TRBJ2-3; unclear D gene. The CDR3 length is 15 residues. CDR1 and CDR2 (germline): SGHTA, FQGNSA. V was cut by 4 bases and J by 6 bases, with 17 bases left in between. The CDR3 DNA reads as TGTGCCAGCAGCTCGCCCACCTCCCTCCAGGATACGCAGTATTTT. Amino acid sequence: CASSSPTSLQDTQYF.

This clone is medium-sized in the sample. This CDR3 is CASSQDQREAHEQFF. The CDR3 region has the DNA TGTGCCAGCAGCCAAGATCAGCGGGAGGCCCATGAGCAGTTCTTC. The rearrangement joins TRBV14 to TRBJ2-1; 9 bases align to TRBD2. From germline, CDR1 is SGHDN and CDR2 FVKESK. This CDR3 is 15 amino acids long. V dropped 0 bases and J dropped 8; count of bases not matched to a gene: 5.